Listed here are 8 T cell receptor beta chains from one sample, sequenced in a study of control samples from healthy donors and cancer patients. Only in-frame clones appear in the TCRdb table, and some are missing; sequencing was by immunoSEQ multiplex PCR. This sample has about 270,000 clones, with almost 85% found just once. The sequenced sample consisted of PBMCs. The receptors shown here come from a woman in her sixties or seventies with lung cancer.

This clone has just a few counts. The chain is built from TRBV2 and TRBJ2-1, with 12 bases aligning to TRBD2. From germline, CDR1 is SNHLY and CDR2 FYNNEI. Germline trimming cut 5 bases from V and 15 bases from J; bases unmatched to any gene: 8. The CDR3 has 13 residues. CDR3 loop: CASSYLLAGGRFF. The CDR3 DNA follows: TGTGCCAGCAGTTATTTACTAGCGGGAGGACGGTTCTTC.

The J gene is TRBJ1-3, the V gene TRBV15, with D perhaps TRBD1 (6 bases). CDR3 length: 17 amino acids. CDR1 is LNHNV and CDR2 is YYDKDF in the germline V gene (reference sequence). V lost 0 bases to trimming and J lost 0 bases, with 12 bases between them. The CDR3 sequence: CATSRDFGGLSGNTIYF. The CDR3 DNA reads TGTGCCACCAGCAGAGATTTCGGGGGGCTCTCTGGAAACACCATATATTTT.

The V and J genes are TRBV27 and TRBJ2-7; TRBD2 might be the D (5 bases). The germline CDR1 and CDR2 sequences are MNHEY and SMNVEV (reference sequence). Trimming left V 10 bases short and J 2 bases short, with 21 bases between. This CDR3 is built from 15 residues. This CDR3 is CATLGDASRPYEQYF. The CDR3 nucleotides are TGTGCCACCCTGGGAGATGCTAGCCGCCCCTACGAGCAGTACTTC.

V is TRBV24-1 and J is TRBJ2-1; 11 positions agree with TRBD2. Per germline, CDR1 KGHDR and CDR2 SFDVKD. This CDR3 has 15 amino acids. J gave up 6 bases and V 4 bases, and 4 bases lay outside the gene matches. The CDR3 here is CATSDRLAGGNEQFF. In DNA, the CDR3 is TGTGCCACCAGTGACAGGCTAGCGGGAGGCAATGAGCAGTTCTTC.

The chain combines TRBV6-6 with TRBJ1-5; perhaps TRBD1 as D (5 bases). Germline assignment: CDR1 MNHNY and CDR2 SVGAGI (reference sequence). The CDR3 runs to 15 residues. Trimming stripped 7 bases from V and 2 bases from J, with 15 bases between. CDR3 nucleotide sequence: TGTGCCAGCACTCGGGACCCCTGGGGCAATCAGCCCCAGCATTTT. It is translated as CASTRDPWGNQPQHF.

The chain couples TRBV2 to TRBJ1-2, with 8 bases identical to TRBD1. CDR1 is SNHLY and CDR2 is FYNNEI in the germline V gene. V dropped 10 bases and J dropped 4; count of bases not matched to a gene: 8. The CDR3 consists of 13 residues. CDR3 nucleotide sequence: TGTGCCATCGGAGCGGGACAGGCCTATGGCTACACCTTC. This gives the protein CAIGAGQAYGYTF.

This clone appeared once. DNA of the CDR3: TGTGCCAGCAGCTTTAGTCGTGGGGGCTATGGCTACACCTTC. Its protein is CASSFSRGGYGYTF. V gene TRBV7-2 combines with J gene TRBJ1-2; D perhaps matches TRBD1 (5 bases). Trimming took off 3 bases at V and 4 bases at J, with 12 bases between the two ends. This CDR3 region has 14 residues. Germline V gene lookup returns CDR1 SGHTA and CDR2 FQGNSA.

A word on this clone: This may arise from a read error, as a much more abundant clone is one base away. The rearrangement uses TRBV18 and TRBJ1-1; TRBD1 aligns across 7 bases. The CDR3 totals 17 residues. Per germline, CDR1 KGHSH and CDR2 LQKENI. V was clipped by 1 base and J by 3 bases; unmatched bases: 11. The CDR3 reads CASSPLTRGLSYTEAFF. Here the CDR3 DNA reads TGTGCCAGCTCACCACTGACAAGGGGGCTAAGCTACACTGAAGCTTTCTTT.